The present T cell receptor beta chain was sequenced within a study of blood T cell repertoires in COVID-19. On the study more broadly: Collection of acute and convalescent COVID-19 samples took place in the United States, Italy and Spain. Sources were T cells, B-cell-depleted T cells, or PBMCs; the material itself was cDNA or gDNA.

How the authors handled the data: For nucleated cells, counts were estimated from reference gene primer amplification. Produced via immunoSEQ multiplex PCR; TCRdb's table is partial and in-frame only. V and J calls and clone size are those listed in that table; D and trimming were worked out from the DNA. The repertoire consists of approximately 75,000 clones, with around 74% occurring once and the leading ten covering just over 2.5%. V trimming: 2 bases; J trimming: 0 bases; junction bases outside the gene matches: 2. This CDR3 has 15 amino acids. Looked up from germline, CDR1 is KGHSH and CDR2 is LQKENI.

The sequence was obtained from a human donor with acute or convalescent COVID-19. The donor label of this sample is uncertain. Material for sequencing was peripheral blood. The chain links TRBV18 to TRBJ1-1; 8 bases fit TRBD1. The DNA of the CDR3 is TGTGCCAGCTCACCATGGGGACAGGTGAACACTGAAGCTTTCTTT. It specifies CASSPWGQVNTEAFF.